This T cell receptor beta chain stems from a study of blood T cell repertoires in COVID-19. Profiling relied on immunoSEQ multiplex PCR, and the TCRdb table lists in-frame clones only, not all of them. The top ten clones hold 3% to 4% of a sample with around 36,000 clones, about 80% of them seen once. Sequenced sample: peripheral blood. This sequence was found in a man in his fifties with acute or convalescent COVID-19.

Here the CDR3 DNA reads TGTGCCATCACTGGGACACTGGGTAGGAACACTGAAGCTTTCTTT. Protein: CAITGTLGRNTEAFF. The chain has TRBV10-3 and TRBJ1-1, with D tentatively TRBD1 (6 bases). V shed 7 bases and J shed 1 base, with 16 bases lying between them. Germline V gene lookup returns CDR1 ENHRY and CDR2 SYGVKD. The CDR3 is 15 amino acids.